The 10 T cell receptor beta chains given below trace back to one sample, sequenced in a study of a mutant IDH1 vaccine in newly diagnosed glioma. No antigen has been assigned to these receptors. The assay was immunoSEQ multiplex PCR, and TCRdb's table has in-frame clones only and misses some. The sample has about 56,000 clones, over 80% seen once. Time point given: week 47, end of study. Each dose of the vaccine consisted of 300 ug of mutant IDH1 20-mer peptide, with topical imiquimod. The sample in question was PBMCs, obtained from a glioma patient whose treatment included an IDH1 peptide vaccine. These receptor sequences come from a woman between 50 and 59 years old with glioma.

The J gene is TRBJ1-3, the V gene TRBV15; D is ambiguous. The CDR3 runs 13 residues. The V end was cut by 4 bases, the J end by 4 bases, with 8 bases between. Germline V gives CDR1 LNHNV, CDR2 YYDKDF (reference sequence). CDR3 protein: CATSKERGNTIYF. The CDR3 region has the DNA TGTGCCACCAGCAAGGAGAGAGGAAACACCATATATTTT.

The J gene is TRBJ2-7, the V gene TRBV9; 12 bases map to TRBD2. Germline V gene data show CDR1 as SGDLS and CDR2 as YYNGEE. CDR3 size: 16 residues. The ends lost 0 bases at V and 2 bases at J; junction bases unmatched: 3. As DNA, the CDR3 is TGTGCCAGCAGCGTAGGTCTAGCGGGGGGGCCCTACGAGCAGTACTTC. Its protein product is CASSVGLAGGPYEQYF.

The chain couples TRBV6-6 to TRBJ2-1, with D possibly matching TRBD1 (7 bases). Germline V gene lookup returns CDR1 MNHNY and CDR2 SVGAGI (reference sequence). The CDR3 has 14 amino acids. V lost 2 bases and J 9 bases, leaving 14 bases between the germline ends. CDR3 sequence: CASSYPPGGTEQFF. CDR3 nucleotides: TGTGCCAGCAGTTACCCCCCAGGGGGGACTGAGCAGTTCTTC.

This rearrangement joins TRBV5-4 to TRBJ2-7; 9 bases map to TRBD2. V dropped 0 bases and J dropped 4; count of bases not matched to a gene: 5. CDR3 length: 15 residues. Germline CDR1 SGHNT, CDR2 YYREEE (reference sequence). The CDR3: CASSLGGSGGYEQYF. As DNA, the CDR3 is TGTGCCAGCAGCTTGGGGGGTAGCGGGGGATACGAGCAGTACTTC.

The V gene is TRBV14, the J gene TRBJ1-3, with a weak D call TRBD1 (6 bases). CDR1 and CDR2 from the germline V gene are SGHDN and FVKESK. The ends were cut back, 3 bases at V and 4 bases at J, with 10 bases in the middle. The CDR3 spans 14 residues. The CDR3 loop reads CASSHTGPGNTIYF. CDR3 nucleotides: TGTGCCAGCAGCCATACAGGGCCCGGAAACACCATATATTTT.

The chain recombines TRBV6-6 with TRBJ2-2; the D gene is possibly TRBD2 (6 bases). The germline gives CDR1 MNHNY, CDR2 SVGAGI (reference sequence). This CDR3 comprises 14 residues. V lost 7 bases to trimming and J lost 5 bases, with 14 bases between them. CDR3 amino acids: CASKSNGGTGELFF. The CDR3 nucleotides read TGTGCCAGCAAAAGTAATGGAGGGACCGGGGAGCTGTTTTTT.

The chain employs TRBV18 and TRBJ1-1; 7 nucleotides match TRBD1. Trimming at V came to 5 bases and at J to 1 base, leaving 7 bases not matched to a gene. CDR3 length equals 15 residues. The germline V gene has CDR1 KGHSH and CDR2 LQKENI. CDR3 DNA: TGTGCCAGCTCAGTTCTAGGGGGCACGAACACTGAAGCTTTCTTT. This sequence encodes CASSVLGGTNTEAFF.

This clone has a single count. The V and J genes are TRBV6-5 and TRBJ1-2; possible D gene TRBD1, 5 bases. CDR1 is MNHEY, CDR2 SVGAGI, per germline. The V and J ends lost 0 bases and 7 bases respectively, with 15 bases between them. The CDR3 spans 15 residues. The CDR3 DNA sequence: TGTGCCAGCAGTTACTCTCTCGGGCAGGGTATTGGCTACACCTTC. Its translation: CASSYSLGQGIGYTF.

The genes are TRBV7-8 and TRBJ2-2; D unresolved. CDR1 and CDR2 (germline): SGHVS, FQNEAQ. Trimming cost V 2 bases and J 0 bases, with 7 bases left between them. CDR3 length: 15 residues. The CDR3 sequence: CASSLRASNTGELFF. The CDR3 coding sequence is TGTGCCAGCAGCTTAAGGGCTTCGAACACCGGGGAGCTGTTTTTT. The full variable domain, rest sourced from reference TRBV7-8 and TRBJ2-2, is GAGVSQSPRYKVAKRGQDVALRCDPISGHVSLFWYQQALGQGPEFLTYFQNEAQLDKSGLPSDRFFAERPEGSVSTLKIQRTQQEDSAVYLCASSLRASNTGELFFGEGSRLTVL.

The chain couples TRBV29-1 to TRBJ1-1; TRBD1 matches at 7 bases. The CDR3 contains 15 residues. With V trimmed by 5 bases and J by 4 bases, 13 bases remained unmatched. Per the germline V gene, CDR1 is SQVTM and CDR2 is ANQGSEA. CDR3 sequence: CSVHLGAGGGTEAFF. CDR3 DNA: TGCAGCGTTCATTTGGGGGCAGGGGGAGGCACTGAAGCTTTCTTT.